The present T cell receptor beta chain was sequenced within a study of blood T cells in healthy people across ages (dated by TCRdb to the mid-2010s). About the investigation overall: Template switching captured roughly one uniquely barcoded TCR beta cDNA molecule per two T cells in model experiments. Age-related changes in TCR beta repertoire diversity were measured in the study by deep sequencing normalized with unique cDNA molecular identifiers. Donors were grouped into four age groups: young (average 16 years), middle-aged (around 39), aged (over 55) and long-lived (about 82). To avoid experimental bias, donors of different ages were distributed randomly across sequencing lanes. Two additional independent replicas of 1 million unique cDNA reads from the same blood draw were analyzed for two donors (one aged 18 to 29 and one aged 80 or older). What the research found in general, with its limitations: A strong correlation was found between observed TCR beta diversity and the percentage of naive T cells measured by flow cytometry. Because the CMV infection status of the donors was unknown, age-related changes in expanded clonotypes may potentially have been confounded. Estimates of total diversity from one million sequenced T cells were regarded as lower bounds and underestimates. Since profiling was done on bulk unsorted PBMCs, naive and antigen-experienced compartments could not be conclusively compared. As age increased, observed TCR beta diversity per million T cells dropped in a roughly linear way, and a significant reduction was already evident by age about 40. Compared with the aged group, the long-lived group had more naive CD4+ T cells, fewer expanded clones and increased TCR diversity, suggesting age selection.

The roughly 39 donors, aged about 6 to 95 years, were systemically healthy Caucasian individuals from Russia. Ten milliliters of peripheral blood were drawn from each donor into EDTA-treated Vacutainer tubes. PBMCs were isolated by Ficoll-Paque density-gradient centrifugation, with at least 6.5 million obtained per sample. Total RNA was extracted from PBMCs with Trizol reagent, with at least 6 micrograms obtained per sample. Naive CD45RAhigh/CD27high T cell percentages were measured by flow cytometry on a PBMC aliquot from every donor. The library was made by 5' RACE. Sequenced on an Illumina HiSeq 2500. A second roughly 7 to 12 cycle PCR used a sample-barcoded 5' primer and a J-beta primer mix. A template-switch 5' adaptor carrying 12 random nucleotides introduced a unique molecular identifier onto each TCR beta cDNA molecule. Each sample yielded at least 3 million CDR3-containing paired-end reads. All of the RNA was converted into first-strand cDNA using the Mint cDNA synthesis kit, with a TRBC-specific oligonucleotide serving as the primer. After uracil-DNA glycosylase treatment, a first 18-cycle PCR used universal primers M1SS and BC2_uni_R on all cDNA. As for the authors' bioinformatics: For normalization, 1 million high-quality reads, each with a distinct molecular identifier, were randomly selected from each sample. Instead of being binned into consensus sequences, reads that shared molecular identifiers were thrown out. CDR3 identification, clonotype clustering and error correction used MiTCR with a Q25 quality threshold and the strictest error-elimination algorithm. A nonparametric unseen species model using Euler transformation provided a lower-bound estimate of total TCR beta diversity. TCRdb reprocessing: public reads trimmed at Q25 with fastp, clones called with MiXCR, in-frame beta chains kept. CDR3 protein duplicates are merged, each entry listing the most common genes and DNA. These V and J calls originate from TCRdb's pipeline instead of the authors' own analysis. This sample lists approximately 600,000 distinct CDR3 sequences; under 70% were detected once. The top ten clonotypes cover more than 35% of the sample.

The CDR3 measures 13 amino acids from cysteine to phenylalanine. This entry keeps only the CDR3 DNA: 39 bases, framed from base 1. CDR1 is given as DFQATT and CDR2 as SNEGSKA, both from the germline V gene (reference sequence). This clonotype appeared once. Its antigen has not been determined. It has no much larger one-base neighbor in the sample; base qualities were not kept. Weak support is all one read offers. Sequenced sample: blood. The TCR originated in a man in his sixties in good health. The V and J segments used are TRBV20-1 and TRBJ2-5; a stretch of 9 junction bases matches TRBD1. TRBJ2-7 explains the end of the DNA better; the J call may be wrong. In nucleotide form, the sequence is TGCAGTGCTAGGGAGACAGGGGGCTACGAGCAGTACTTC. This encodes CSARETGGYEQYF.